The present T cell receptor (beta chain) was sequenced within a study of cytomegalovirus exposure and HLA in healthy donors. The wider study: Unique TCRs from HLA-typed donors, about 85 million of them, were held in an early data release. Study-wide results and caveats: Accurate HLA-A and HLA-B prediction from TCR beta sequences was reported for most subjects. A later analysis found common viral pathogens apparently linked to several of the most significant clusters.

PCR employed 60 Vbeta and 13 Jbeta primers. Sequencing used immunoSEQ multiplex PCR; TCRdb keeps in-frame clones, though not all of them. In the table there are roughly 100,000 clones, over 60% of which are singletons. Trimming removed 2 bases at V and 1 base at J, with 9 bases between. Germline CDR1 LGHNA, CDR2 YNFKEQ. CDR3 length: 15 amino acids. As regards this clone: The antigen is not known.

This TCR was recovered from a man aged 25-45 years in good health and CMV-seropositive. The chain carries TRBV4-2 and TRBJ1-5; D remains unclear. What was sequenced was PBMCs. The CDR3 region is CASSQSGLSNQPQHF. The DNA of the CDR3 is TGTGCCAGCAGCCAAAGCGGGCTGAGCAATCAGCCCCAGCATTTT.